One T cell receptor beta chain is described in this entry. The sample holds other DNA sequences that translate to the same CDR3. The source of the sample is a study of cytomegalovirus exposure and HLA in healthy donors. At the level of the study: Earlier results showed 120 million or so unique TCR beta sequences derived from 150 million to 200 million T cells.

With 60 Vbeta and 13 Jbeta primers, the PCR was carried out. The protocol was immunoSEQ multiplex PCR, while the TCRdb copy is restricted to in-frame clones and leaves out a portion. The sample yields approximately 110,000 clones, over 60% seen once. This CDR3 has 14 residues. V was cut by 2 bases and J by 8 bases, with 15 bases left in between. Germline V lookup: CDR1 MDHEN, CDR2 SYDVKM. The sequence derives from a man between 25 and 39 years old in good health and CMV-seropositive. V usage is TRBV28 and J usage is TRBJ1-2; D is unclear. The sequenced sample consisted of PBMCs. The CDR3 here is CASSLEFLRRGYTF. CDR3 DNA sequence: TGTGCCAGCAGTTTAGAGTTCTTGAGGCGGGGCTACACCTTC.